These 20 T cell receptor beta chains share one sample of origin, sequenced in a study of T cells in Graves' hyperthyroidism and ophthalmopathy. Researchers took RNA transcripts and amplified the TCR beta CDR3 regions from them. A first-round RT-PCR of the TCR CDR3 used the HTBI primer set. TCRdb reprocessed the multiplex PCR reads with MiXCR, giving one entry per CDR3 protein. The sample has around 300,000 distinct CDR3 sequences; about 14% are singletons. Sample: blood. These receptors were taken from a woman aged 25 to 39 with Graves' hyperthyroidism that later progressed to Graves' ophthalmopathy.

The V call is TRBV20-1, the J call TRBJ2-7; 10 bases line up with TRBD2. Germline CDR1 is DFQATT and CDR2 is SNEGSKA (reference sequence). V lost 6 bases to trimming and J lost 4 bases; unmatched junction nucleotides: 9. This CDR3 region has 14 residues. CDR3 region: CSATPSSGGYEQYF. CDR3 coding DNA: TGCAGTGCGACGCCGTCTAGCGGGGGTTACGAGCAGTACTTC.

This clonotype was detected only a few times. The genes are TRBV4-1 and TRBJ1-5, with D hard to call. Germline V gene data show CDR1 as MGHRA and CDR2 as YSYEKL. CDR3 size: 15 residues. V was pared by 0 bases and J by 3 bases, with 9 bases between. The CDR3: CASSQDWGNNQPQHF. CDR3 nucleotide sequence: TGCGCCAGCAGCCAAGATTGGGGAAACAATCAGCCCCAGCATTTT.

The sample holds a few counts of this clonotype. The chain has TRBV9 and TRBJ2-2, with a tentative D call TRBD2 (6 bases). Germline CDR1 is SGDLS and CDR2 is YYNGEE. The CDR3 covers 16 residues. With 2 bases removed from V and 4 bases from J, the gap between germline ends came to 15 bases. The CDR3 DNA is TGTGCCAGCAGCGTCCTTGCTAGCGTGGGCACCGGGGAGCTGTTTTTT. It encodes CASSVLASVGTGELFF.

This clonotype was detected ten times or more. CDR3 residues: CASSYSAYNEQFF. The CDR3 DNA reads as TGTGCCAGCAGTTATTCAGCGTACAATGAGCAGTTCTTC. This chain links TRBV6-2 or TRBV6-3 with TRBJ2-1, with D unresolved. V gave up 3 bases and J gave up 4 bases, with 7 bases separating them. Germline V CDR1 and CDR2: MNHEY, SVGEGT. The CDR3 has 13 residues.

The V call is TRBV10-3, the J call TRBJ2-1; TRBD2 matches 8 bases. The germline CDR1 and CDR2 sequences are ENHRY and SYGVKD. The V gene end was trimmed by 0 bases and the J gene end by 8 bases; junction bases not matched to a gene: 3. CDR3 size: 14 residues. As DNA, the CDR3 is TGTGCCATCAGTGAGTCCGGGACTAGTTATGAGCAGTTCTTC. This sequence encodes CAISESGTSYEQFF.

J is TRBJ1-1 and V is TRBV25-1; no clear D. The CDR3 sequence is 14 residues long. Germline loops: CDR1 MGHDK, CDR2 SYGVNS. V was clipped by 3 bases and J by 1 base, with 9 bases between them. CDR3 sequence (DNA): TGTGCCAGCAGTGATGTCACCCAGAACACTGAAGCTTTCTTT. Protein: CASSDVTQNTEAFF.

In its sample, this clonotype was seen many times. This rearrangement joins TRBV11-2 to TRBJ1-1; D is uncertain. Trimming removed 2 bases from V and 1 base from J, with 8 bases in between. The CDR3 is made up of 14 amino acids. CDR1 and CDR2 from the germline V gene are SGHAT and FQNNGV. CDR3 loop: CASSLRAENTEAFF. Written as DNA, the CDR3 is TGTGCCAGCAGCTTACGGGCGGAGAACACTGAAGCTTTCTTT.

There are many counts of this clonotype. The chain combines TRBV6-1 with TRBJ2-6; TRBD1 aligns across 8 bases. V shed 5 bases and J 6 bases; nucleotides not matched to a gene: 9. The CDR3 is 16 residues long. Germline assignment: CDR1 MNHNS and CDR2 SASEGT. The DNA of the CDR3 is TGTGCCAGCAGTTCCCAGGGGGCGCGGGAGGCCAACGTCCTGACTTTC. Translation: CASSSQGAREANVLTF.

This clonotype was seen repeatedly, ten times or more. The rearrangement uses TRBV2 and TRBJ2-7; TRBD1 matches 8 bases. J was trimmed by 4 bases and V by 5 bases; bases with no gene match: 10. The germline gives CDR1 SNHLY, CDR2 FYNNEI. The CDR3 has 15 residues. The CDR3 DNA reads TGTGCCAGCAGTCCGACGGACAGGGTGGAGTACGAGCAGTACTTC. Its protein product is CASSPTDRVEYEQYF.

This clonotype occurred many times. The chain employs TRBV6-1 and TRBJ1-5, with D maybe TRBD1 (5 bases). The CDR3 has 13 residues. Germline lookup yields CDR1 MNHNS and CDR2 SASEGT. Deletions cut 8 bases from V and 2 bases from J, with 10 bases between. The CDR3 reads CASSGVGNQPQHF. As DNA, the CDR3 is TGTGCCAGCTCGGGGGTAGGCAATCAGCCCCAGCATTTT.

This clonotype was detected only a few times. The chain employs TRBV3-2 and TRBJ2-3; TRBD2, the table's D call, lacks a check against the DNA. TRBV3-2 is a recognized pseudogene. This CDR3 has 14 amino acids. The CDR3 here is CASSPSGIPDTQYF. The CDR3 nucleotides read TGTGCCAGCAGCCCTAGCGGGATCCCAGATACGCAGTATTTT.

In its sample, this clonotype was seen many times. The genes are TRBV28 and TRBJ2-1; 8 positions match TRBD2. The CDR3 covers 17 residues. J gave up 4 bases and V 5 bases, and 13 bases lay outside the gene matches. From germline, CDR1 is MDHEN and CDR2 SYDVKM. Here the CDR3 reads CASSPAGPGLGYNEQFF. CDR3 DNA sequence: TGTGCCAGCAGTCCCGCGGGACCGGGACTAGGGTACAATGAGCAGTTCTTC.

This clonotype was observed many times. This chain links TRBV7-9 with TRBJ2-4; D is perhaps TRBD2 (5 bases). This CDR3 has 14 amino acids. Germline lookup yields CDR1 SEHNR and CDR2 FQNEAQ (reference sequence). V lost 1 base, J lost 7 bases, and 11 bases lay in between. In DNA, the CDR3 is TGTGCCAGCAGCTTAGACTTAGGACTTAACATTCAGTACTTC. It encodes CASSLDLGLNIQYF. The complete variable domain, with remaining parts taken from reference TRBV7-9 and TRBJ2-4, reads DTGVSQNPRHKITKRGQNVTFRCDPISEHNRLYWYRQTLGQGPEFLTYFQNEAQLEKSRLLSDRFSAERPKGSFSTLEIQRTEQGDSAMYLCASSLDLGLNIQYFGAGTRLSVL.

This clonotype was counted between two and nine times. The junction differs from germline at one of its ends, possibly a read error. This chain uses TRBV7-9 with TRBJ2-2; D may match TRBD1 or TRBD2 (6 bases each). The CDR3 is made up of 15 amino acids. The germline V gene encodes CDR1 SEHNR and CDR2 FQNEAQ (reference sequence). Here the CDR3 DNA reads TGTGCCAGCAGCCGGGCAGGGGCGGCAACCGGGGGGCTGTTTTTT. Translating it yields CASSRAGAATGGLFF.

This clonotype was counted between two and nine times. This rearrangement joins TRBV9 to TRBJ1-3; D uncertain. V lost 0 bases, J lost 0 bases, and 10 bases lay in between. The CDR3 sequence is 16 residues long. Germline CDR1 reads SGDLS; CDR2 reads YYNGEE. CDR3 sequence reads: CASSVEDVLSGNTIYF. Here the CDR3 DNA reads TGTGCCAGCAGCGTAGAGGATGTCCTCTCTGGAAACACCATATATTTT.

A note on this clonotype: The junction departs from germline at one end; a sequencing error may be responsible. V is TRBV7-2 and J is TRBJ2-7; 10 nucleotides agree with TRBD2. This CDR3 is built from 17 residues. Germline V CDR1 and CDR2: SGHTA, FQGNSA. Here the CDR3 DNA reads TGTGCCAGCAGCTTAGTGACTAGCGGGCAGGGCTCCTACGGGCAGTACTTC. The encoded protein is CASSLVTSGQGSYGQYF. Full variable domain (missing parts from reference TRBV7-2 and TRBJ2-7): GAGVSQSPSNKVTEKGKDVELRCDPISGHTALYWYRQSLGQGLEFLIYFQGNSAPDKSGLPSDRFSAERTGGSVSTLTIQRTQQEDSAVYLCASSLVTSGQGSYGQYFGPGTRLTVT.

This clonotype has at least ten counts. The V and J genes are TRBV7-2 and TRBJ2-1, with D uncertain. Trimming cost V 3 bases and J 9 bases, with 6 bases left between them. The CDR3 is 11 amino acids. The germline V gene has CDR1 SGHTA and CDR2 FQGNSA. Here the CDR3 DNA reads TGTGCCAGCAGCTTGGGTGCTGAGCAGTTCTTC. Amino acid sequence: CASSLGAEQFF.

This clonotype was recorded many times. The chain carries TRBV20-1 and TRBJ2-5, with D possibly matching TRBD1 (6 bases). Germline V lookup: CDR1 DFQATT, CDR2 SNEGSKA (reference sequence). Trimming pared 0 bases from V and 5 bases from J, leaving 19 bases between. This CDR3 region has 16 residues. The CDR3 protein is CSARERGRQGSETQYF. The CDR3 DNA is TGCAGTGCTAGAGAAAGGGGCCGGCAGGGGTCGGAGACCCAGTACTTC.

This clonotype appeared a few times. The chain links TRBV5-4 to TRBJ2-5, with a weak D call TRBD1 (6 bases). This CDR3 has 16 amino acids. Germline CDR1 and CDR2: SGHNT and YYREEE (reference sequence). Trimming stripped 1 base from V and 5 bases from J, with 18 bases between. CDR3 bases: TGTGCCAGCAGCTTGCGGGACACCCCTGTGGAGGAGACCCAGTACTTC. Its protein product is CASSLRDTPVEETQYF. The complete variable domain, with remaining parts taken from reference TRBV5-4 and TRBJ2-5, reads ETGVTQSPTHLIKTRGQQVTLRCSSQSGHNTVSWYQQALGQGPQFIFQYYREEENGRGNFPPRFSGLQFPNYSSELNVNALELDDSALYLCASSLRDTPVEETQYFGPGTRLLVL.

The table lists this clonotype with many counts. The chain joins TRBV10-3 to TRBJ2-1; either TRBD1 or TRBD2 may fit D (5 bases each). The CDR3 spans 13 residues. Germline V gene lookup returns CDR1 ENHRY and CDR2 SYGVKD. V lost 10 bases, J lost 8 bases, and 18 bases lay in between. The DNA of the CDR3 is TGTGCCACTTTGGTGGGGGAAAGAGATGAGCAGTTCTTC. Translated, it gives CATLVGERDEQFF.